This TCR beta chain originates from a study of human T cells and chemical hapten exposure. Study-level background: Patients, a majority of them female, were diagnosed with alopecia areata, totalis or universalis.

Specified time point: pre-sensitization, week 0. Specified treatment: therapeutic diphenylcyclopropenone sensitization with weekly scalp DPC. Patients had alopecia, were aged 18 to 70, and were not pregnant. Study-wide results and limits: TCRs exceeding a frequency of 1 in 1000 stayed unchanged under DPC sensitization. Expanded TCRs were compared with controls, and the expanded TCRs formed significantly more large CDR3 similarity clusters.

With respect to this clonotype: Its specificity is not known.

TCRdb analysed the RACE reads with MiXCR anew, one entry per CDR3 protein. There are fewer than 200,000 distinct CDR3 sequences in the sample; roughly 30% occur only once, and less than 3% lies in the top ten. The CDR3 covers 13 residues. The V end was cut by 0 bases, the J end by 5 bases, with 7 bases between. Germline values: CDR1 LGHNA, CDR2 YNFKEQ. Sequencing used whole blood, obtained in connection with sensitization to the hapten diphenylcyclopropenone (DPC). The gene calls are TRBV4-2 and TRBJ1-1; D ambiguous. The TCR comes from a woman aged 25 to 39 with alopecia areata. Some clones in this sample may be carry-over from other donors' samples. CDR3 sequence: CASSQDGWTEAFF. The CDR3 bases are TGTGCCAGCAGCCAAGACGGGTGGACTGAAGCTTTCTTT.